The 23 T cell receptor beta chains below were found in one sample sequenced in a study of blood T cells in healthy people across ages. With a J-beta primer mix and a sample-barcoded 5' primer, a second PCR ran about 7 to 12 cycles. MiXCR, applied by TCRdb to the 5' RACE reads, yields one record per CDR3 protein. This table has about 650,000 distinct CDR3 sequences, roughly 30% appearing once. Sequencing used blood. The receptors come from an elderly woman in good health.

CDR3 sequence reads: CASSRPQGMGYTF. The CDR3 region has the DNA TGTGCCAGCTCACGACCTCAGGGAATGGGCTACACCTTC. The rearrangement joins TRBV18 to TRBJ1-2, with D tentatively TRBD1 (5 bases). V gave up 4 bases and J gave up 8 bases, with 14 bases separating them. This CDR3 spans 13 amino acids. In germline, CDR1 is KGHSH, CDR2 LQKENI. The entire variable domain, with the rest obtained from reference TRBV18 and TRBJ1-2, is as follows: NAGVMQNPRHLVRRRGQEARLRCSPMKGHSHVYWYRQLPEEGLKFMVYLQKENIIDESGMPKERFSAEFPKEGPSILRIQQVVRGDSAAYFCASSRPQGMGYTFGSGTRLTVV.

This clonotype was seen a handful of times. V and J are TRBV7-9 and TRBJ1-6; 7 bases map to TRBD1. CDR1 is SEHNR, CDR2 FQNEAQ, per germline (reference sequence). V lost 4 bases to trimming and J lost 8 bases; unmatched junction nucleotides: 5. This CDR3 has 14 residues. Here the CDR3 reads CASSSGQRYSPLHF. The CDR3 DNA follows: TGTGCCAGCAGCTCGGGACAGCGGTATTCACCCCTCCACTTT.

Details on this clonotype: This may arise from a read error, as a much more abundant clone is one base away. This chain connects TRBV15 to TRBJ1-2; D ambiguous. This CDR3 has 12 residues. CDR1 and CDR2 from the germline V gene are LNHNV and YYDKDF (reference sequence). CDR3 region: CTTSRATYGYTF. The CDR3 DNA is TGTACCACCAGCAGAGCCACCTATGGCTACACCTTC.

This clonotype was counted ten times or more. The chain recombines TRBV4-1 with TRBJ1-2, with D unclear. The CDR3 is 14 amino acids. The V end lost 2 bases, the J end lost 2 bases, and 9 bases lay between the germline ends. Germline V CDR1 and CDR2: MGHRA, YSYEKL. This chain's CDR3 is CASSQQENNYGYTF. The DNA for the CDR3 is TGCGCCAGCAGCCAACAGGAAAACAACTATGGCTACACCTTC.

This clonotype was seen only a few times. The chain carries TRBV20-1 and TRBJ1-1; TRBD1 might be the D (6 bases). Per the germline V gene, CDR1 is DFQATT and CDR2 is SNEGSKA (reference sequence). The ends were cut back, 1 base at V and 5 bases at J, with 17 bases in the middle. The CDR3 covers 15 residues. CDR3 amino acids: CSARASPAGVTEAFF. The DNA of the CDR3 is TGCAGTGCTAGAGCCTCGCCGGCAGGGGTGACTGAAGCTTTCTTT.

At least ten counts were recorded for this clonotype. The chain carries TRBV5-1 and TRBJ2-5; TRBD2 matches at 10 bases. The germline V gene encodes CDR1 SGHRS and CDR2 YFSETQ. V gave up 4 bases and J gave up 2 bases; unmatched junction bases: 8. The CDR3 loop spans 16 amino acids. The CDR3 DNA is TGCGCCAGCAGCGCGTCCGGGACTAGCGTACAAGAGACCCAGTACTTC. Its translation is CASSASGTSVQETQYF. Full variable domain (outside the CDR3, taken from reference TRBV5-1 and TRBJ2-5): KAGVTQTPRYLIKTRGQQVTLSCSPISGHRSVSWYQQTPGQGLQFLFEYFSETQRNKGNFPGRFSGRQFSNSRSEMNVSTLELGDSALYLCASSASGTSVQETQYFGPGTRLLVL.

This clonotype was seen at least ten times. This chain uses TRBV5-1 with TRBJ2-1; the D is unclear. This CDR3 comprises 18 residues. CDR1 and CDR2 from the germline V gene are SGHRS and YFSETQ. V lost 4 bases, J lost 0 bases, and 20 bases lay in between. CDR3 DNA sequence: TGCGCCAGCAGCGTAAACTCCCCGACGTACAGCTCCTACAATGAGCAGTTCTTC. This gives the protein CASSVNSPTYSSYNEQFF.

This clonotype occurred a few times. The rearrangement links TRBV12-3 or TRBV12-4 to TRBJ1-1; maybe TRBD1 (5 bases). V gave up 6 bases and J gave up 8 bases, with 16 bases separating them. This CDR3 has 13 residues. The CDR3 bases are TGTGCCAGCAGAATCGCCGGGACCGCAGAAGCTTTCTTT. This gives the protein CASRIAGTAEAFF.

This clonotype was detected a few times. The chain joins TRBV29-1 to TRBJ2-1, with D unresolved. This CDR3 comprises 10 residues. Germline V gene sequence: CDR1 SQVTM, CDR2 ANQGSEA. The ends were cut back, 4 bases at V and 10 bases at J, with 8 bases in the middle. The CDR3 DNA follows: TGCAGCGTTGGCCGCCAAGAGCAGTTCTTC. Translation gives CSVGRQEQFF.

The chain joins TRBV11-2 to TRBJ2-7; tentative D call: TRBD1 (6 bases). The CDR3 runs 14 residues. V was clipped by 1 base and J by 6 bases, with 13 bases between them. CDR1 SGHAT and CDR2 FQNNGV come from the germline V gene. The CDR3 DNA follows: TGTGCCAGCAGCTTAGCCCCAGGGGAGCTCGAGCAGTACTTC. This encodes CASSLAPGELEQYF.

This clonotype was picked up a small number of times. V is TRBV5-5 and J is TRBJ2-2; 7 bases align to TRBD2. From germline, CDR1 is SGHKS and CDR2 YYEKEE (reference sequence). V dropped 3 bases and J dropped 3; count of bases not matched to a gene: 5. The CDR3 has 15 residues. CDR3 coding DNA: TGTGCCAGCAGCTGGGGAGGGCGTGACACCGGGGAGCTGTTTTTT. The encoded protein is CASSWGGRDTGELFF. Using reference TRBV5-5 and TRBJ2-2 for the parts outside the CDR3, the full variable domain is DAGVTQSPTHLIKTRGQQVTLRCSPISGHKSVSWYQQVLGQGPQFIFQYYEKEERGRGNFPDRFSARQFPNYSSELNVNALLLGDSALYLCASSWGGRDTGELFFGEGSRLTVL.

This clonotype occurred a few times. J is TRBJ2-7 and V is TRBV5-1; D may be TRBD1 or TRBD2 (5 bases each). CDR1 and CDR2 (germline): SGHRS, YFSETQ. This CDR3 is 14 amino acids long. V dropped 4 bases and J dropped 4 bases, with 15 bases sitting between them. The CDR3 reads CASSPRDASYEQYF. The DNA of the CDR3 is TGCGCCAGCAGCCCCCGGGACGCCTCTTACGAGCAGTACTTC.

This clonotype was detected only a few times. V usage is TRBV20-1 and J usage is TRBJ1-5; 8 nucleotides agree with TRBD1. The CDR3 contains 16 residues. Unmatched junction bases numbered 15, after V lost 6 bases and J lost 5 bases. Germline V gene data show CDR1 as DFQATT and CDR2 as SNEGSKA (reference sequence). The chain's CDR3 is CSAREPTGAWDQPQHF. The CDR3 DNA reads TGCAGTGCCCGGGAACCGACAGGGGCTTGGGATCAGCCCCAGCATTTT.

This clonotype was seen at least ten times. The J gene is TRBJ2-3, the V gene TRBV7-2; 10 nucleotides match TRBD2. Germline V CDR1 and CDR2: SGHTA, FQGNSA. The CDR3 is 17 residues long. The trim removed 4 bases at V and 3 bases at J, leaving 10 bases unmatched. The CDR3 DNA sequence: TGTGCCAGCAGCTCGCAGCGGGGGGGCCTTTTAACAGATACGCAGTATTTT. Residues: CASSSQRGGLLTDTQYF. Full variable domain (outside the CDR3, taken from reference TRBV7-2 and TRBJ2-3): GAGVSQSPSNKVTEKGKDVELRCDPISGHTALYWYRQSLGQGLEFLIYFQGNSAPDKSGLPSDRFSAERTGGSVSTLTIQRTQQEDSAVYLCASSSQRGGLLTDTQYFGPGTRLTVL.

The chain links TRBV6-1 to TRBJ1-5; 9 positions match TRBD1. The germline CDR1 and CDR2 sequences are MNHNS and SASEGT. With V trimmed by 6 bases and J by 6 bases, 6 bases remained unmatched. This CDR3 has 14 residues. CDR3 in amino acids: CASSRTGAGQPQHF. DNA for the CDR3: TGTGCCAGCAGCCGGACAGGGGCGGGTCAGCCCCAGCATTTT.

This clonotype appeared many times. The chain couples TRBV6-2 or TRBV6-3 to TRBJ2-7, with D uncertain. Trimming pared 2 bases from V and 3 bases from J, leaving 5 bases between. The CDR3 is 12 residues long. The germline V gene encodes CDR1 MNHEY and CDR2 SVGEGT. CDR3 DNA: TGTGCCAGCAGTTACACTTTCTACGAGCAGTACTTC. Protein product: CASSYTFYEQYF.

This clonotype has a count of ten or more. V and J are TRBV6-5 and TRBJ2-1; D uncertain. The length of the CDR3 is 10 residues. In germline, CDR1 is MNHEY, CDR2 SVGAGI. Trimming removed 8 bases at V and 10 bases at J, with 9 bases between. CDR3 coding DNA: TGTGCCAGCCCCAAAGGGGAGCAGTTCTTC. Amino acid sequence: CASPKGEQFF.

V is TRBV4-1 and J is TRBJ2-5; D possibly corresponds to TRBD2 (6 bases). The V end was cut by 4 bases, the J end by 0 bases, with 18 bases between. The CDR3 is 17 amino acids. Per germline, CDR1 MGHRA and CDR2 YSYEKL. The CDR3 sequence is CASSPGGAVRYQETQYF. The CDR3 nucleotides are TGCGCCAGCAGCCCCGGGGGTGCGGTCCGGTACCAAGAGACCCAGTACTTC.

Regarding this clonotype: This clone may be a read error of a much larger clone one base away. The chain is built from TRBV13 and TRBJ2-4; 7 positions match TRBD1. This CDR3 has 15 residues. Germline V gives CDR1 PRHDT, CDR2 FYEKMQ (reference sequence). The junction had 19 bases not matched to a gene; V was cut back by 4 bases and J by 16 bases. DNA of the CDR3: TGTGCCAGCAGCTCGTGGACAGGTCTGAGGGACGAGCACTACTTC. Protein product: CASSSWTGLRDEHYF.

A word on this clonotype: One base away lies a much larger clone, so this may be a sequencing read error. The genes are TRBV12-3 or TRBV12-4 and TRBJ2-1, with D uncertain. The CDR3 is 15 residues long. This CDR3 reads CGSSLLLDGYNEQFF. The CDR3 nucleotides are TGTGGCAGCAGTTTACTCCTGGACGGATACAATGAGCAGTTCTTC.

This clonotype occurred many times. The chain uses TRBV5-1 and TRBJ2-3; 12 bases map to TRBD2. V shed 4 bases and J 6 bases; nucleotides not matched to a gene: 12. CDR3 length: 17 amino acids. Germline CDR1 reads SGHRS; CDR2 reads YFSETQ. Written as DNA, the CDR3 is TGCGCCAGCAGCCCCCAAAGGGCTAGCGGGGGGGCGGATACGCAGTATTTT. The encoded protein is CASSPQRASGGADTQYF. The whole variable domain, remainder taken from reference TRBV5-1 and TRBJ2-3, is KAGVTQTPRYLIKTRGQQVTLSCSPISGHRSVSWYQQTPGQGLQFLFEYFSETQRNKGNFPGRFSGRQFSNSRSEMNVSTLELGDSALYLCASSPQRASGGADTQYFGPGTRLTVL.

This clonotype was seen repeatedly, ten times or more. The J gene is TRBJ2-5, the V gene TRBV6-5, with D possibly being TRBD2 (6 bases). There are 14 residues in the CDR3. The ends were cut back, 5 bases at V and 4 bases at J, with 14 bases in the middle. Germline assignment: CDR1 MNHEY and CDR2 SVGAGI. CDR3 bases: TGTGCCAGCAGTCCCGGGACTTCAGGAGAGACCCAGTACTTC. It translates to CASSPGTSGETQYF.

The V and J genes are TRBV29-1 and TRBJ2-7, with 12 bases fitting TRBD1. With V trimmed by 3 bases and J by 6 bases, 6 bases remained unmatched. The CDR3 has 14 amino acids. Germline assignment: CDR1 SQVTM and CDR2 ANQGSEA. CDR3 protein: CSVEGGQGASEQYF. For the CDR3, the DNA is TGCAGCGTTGAGGGGGGACAGGGGGCAAGCGAGCAGTACTTC.